The 30 T cell receptor beta chains presented below share a single source sample, sequenced in a study of CD8 T cells in Susac syndrome. An input of roughly 0.45 to 1 ug of RNA was subjected to reverse transcription using random hexamers. TCRdb re-derived calls from the immunoSEQ multiplex PCR reads in MiXCR, one entry per CDR3 protein. The sample contains under 300,000 distinct CDR3 sequences, 90% to 96% of which appear only once. Material: CD4+ T cells from PBMCs. These receptors all come from a human donor with Susac syndrome.

The chain joins TRBV30 to TRBJ1-1, with D unresolved. This CDR3 region has 13 residues. V lost 0 bases and J lost 4, with 9 bases in between. Germline CDR1 is GTSNPN and CDR2 is SVGIG (reference sequence). The CDR3 protein is CAWSVQTSTEAFF. CDR3 coding DNA: TGTGCCTGGAGTGTCCAGACAAGCACTGAAGCTTTCTTT.

The V gene is TRBV28, the J gene TRBJ2-7, with D unresolved. With 4 bases removed from V and 5 bases from J, the gap between germline ends came to 9 bases. There are 12 residues in the CDR3. CDR1 is MDHEN, CDR2 SYDVKM, per germline. CDR3 loop: CASSSRRDEQYF. CDR3 DNA: TGTGCCAGCAGTTCCCGTCGGGACGAGCAGTACTTC.

The chain employs TRBV18 and TRBJ2-7; D is perhaps TRBD2 (5 bases). The V gene lost 3 bases and the J gene lost 4 bases, with 16 bases spanning the gap. CDR1 KGHSH and CDR2 LQKENI come from the germline V gene. There are 15 residues in the CDR3. CDR3 nucleotide sequence: TGTGCCAGCTCACCTCGACACCCTTCGGGGTACGAGCAGTACTTC. Its translation is CASSPRHPSGYEQYF.

The rearrangement uses TRBV14 and TRBJ1-2, with D possibly being TRBD1 (6 bases). Germline V CDR1 and CDR2: SGHDN, FVKESK. The CDR3 loop spans 15 amino acids. Trimming stripped 2 bases from V and 2 bases from J, with 12 bases between. The CDR3 reads CASSQFRTDNYGYTF. In DNA, the CDR3 is TGTGCCAGCAGCCAATTTCGGACAGACAACTATGGCTACACCTTC.

The V and J genes are TRBV29-1 and TRBJ2-7, with TRBD1 matching over 7 bases. Germline V CDR1 and CDR2: SQVTM, ANQGSEA. This CDR3 spans 14 amino acids. Losses at the gene ends were 5 bases for V and 3 bases for J; bases not matched to a gene: 10. CDR3 protein: CSVTAGGSFYEQYF. In DNA, the CDR3 is TGCAGCGTTACAGCAGGGGGAAGTTTCTACGAGCAGTACTTC.

This clonotype has only one observation. The V call is TRBV9, the J call TRBJ2-1, with D unclear. CDR1 and CDR2 from the germline V gene are SGDLS and YYNGEE. The CDR3 is 14 amino acids. With 3 bases removed from V and 2 bases from J, the gap between germline ends came to 9 bases. The CDR3: CASSAVLAYNEQFF. The CDR3 coding sequence is TGTGCCAGCAGCGCCGTCCTAGCCTACAATGAGCAGTTCTTC. Complete variable domain (other parts from reference TRBV9 and TRBJ2-1): DSGVTQTPKHLITATGQRVTLRCSPRSGDLSVYWYQQSLDQGLQFLIQYYNGEERAKGNILERFSAQQFPDLHSELNLSSLELGDSALYFCASSAVLAYNEQFFGPGTRLTVL.

The rearrangement links TRBV28 to TRBJ2-1; D is unresolved. The CDR3 runs 12 residues. The V end lost 6 bases, the J end lost 10 bases, and 13 bases lay between the germline ends. Germline assignment: CDR1 MDHEN and CDR2 SYDVKM. The CDR3 coding sequence is TGTGCCAGCAGCCTTTTGGTTAACGAGCAGTTCTTC. It codes for CASSLLVNEQFF.

This chain links TRBV7-9 with TRBJ1-1; D might be TRBD1 (5 bases). Germline CDR1 reads SEHNR; CDR2 reads FQNEAQ (reference sequence). Trimming stripped 5 bases from V and 11 bases from J, with 24 bases between. The CDR3 spans 15 residues. CDR3 DNA: TGTGCCAGCAGCCGCATGGGTACAGGCCCTTGGGGGGCTTTCTTT. As protein: CASSRMGTGPWGAFF.

This chain connects TRBV20-1 to TRBJ2-7, with D perhaps TRBD2 (5 bases). CDR3 size: 12 residues. Per germline, CDR1 DFQATT and CDR2 SNEGSKA (reference sequence). Trimming stripped 4 bases from V and 2 bases from J, with 9 bases between. CDR3 amino acids: CSAMASTYEQYF. In nucleotides, the CDR3 is TGCAGTGCTATGGCTAGCACCTACGAGCAGTACTTC.

The chain carries TRBV12-3 or TRBV12-4 and TRBJ1-2, with D possibly TRBD1 on 6 matching bases. V dropped 7 bases and J dropped 4 bases, with 16 bases sitting between them. The CDR3 runs 14 residues. CDR3 region: CASNGWGRGYGYTF. CDR3 DNA: TGTGCCAGCAACGGCTGGGGGCGAGGCTATGGCTACACCTTC.

The V and J genes are TRBV20-1 and TRBJ2-5; either TRBD1 or TRBD2 may supply D (5 bases each). This CDR3 comprises 12 residues. Deletions cut 5 bases from V and 1 base from J, with 8 bases between. Germline values: CDR1 DFQATT, CDR2 SNEGSKA (reference sequence). The chain's CDR3 is CSAWGSQETQYF. The CDR3 nucleotides read TGCAGTGCTTGGGGGAGCCAAGAGACCCAGTACTTC.

This chain links TRBV28 with TRBJ1-5; D remains ambiguous. Trimming shortened V by 5 bases and J by 6 bases, and 8 bases separated the two germline ends. The CDR3 spans 12 residues. Germline V lookup: CDR1 MDHEN, CDR2 SYDVKM. DNA of the CDR3: TGTGCCAGCAGTGGCCCGGGTCAGCCCCAGCATTTT. Amino acid sequence: CASSGPGQPQHF.

The chain employs TRBV5-4 and TRBJ2-1, with D tentatively TRBD1 or TRBD2 (7 bases each). The CDR3 spans 15 residues. Looked up from germline, CDR1 is SGHNT and CDR2 is YYREEE (reference sequence). Trimming took off 4 bases at V and 2 bases at J, with 13 bases between the two ends. CDR3 amino acids: CASSPRGGTYNEQFF. The CDR3 DNA follows: TGTGCCAGCAGCCCCAGGGGGGGGACCTACAATGAGCAGTTCTTC.

The rearrangement links TRBV30 to TRBJ1-2; 8 bases line up with TRBD1. This CDR3 is built from 12 residues. Germline trimming cut 5 bases from V and 4 bases from J; bases unmatched to any gene: 3. The V gene's germline CDR1 is GTSNPN and CDR2 SVGIG (reference sequence). CDR3 sequence: CAWGQGSYGYTF. The CDR3, as DNA: TGTGCCTGGGGACAGGGAAGCTATGGCTACACCTTC. Full variable domain (missing parts from reference TRBV30 and TRBJ1-2): SQTIHQWPATLVQPVGSPLSLECTVEGTSNPNLYWYRQAAGRGLQLLFYSVGIGQISSEVPQNLSASRPQDRQFILSSKKLLLSDSGFYLCAWGQGSYGYTFGSGTRLTVV.

V and J are TRBV15 and TRBJ1-2; perhaps TRBD1 as D (5 bases). The CDR3 extends over 16 amino acids. Germline V lookup: CDR1 LNHNV, CDR2 YYDKDF (reference sequence). Deletions cut 0 bases from V and 5 bases from J, with 16 bases between. DNA for the CDR3: TGTGCCACCAGCAGAGAGGCGGCAGGGAGTGGATATGGCTACACCTTC. Translated, it gives CATSREAAGSGYGYTF.

The V gene is TRBV15, the J gene TRBJ2-7; 8 bases match TRBD1. The CDR3 is 14 amino acids. From germline, CDR1 is LNHNV and CDR2 YYDKDF (reference sequence). With V trimmed by 6 bases and J by 2 bases, 6 bases remained unmatched. The CDR3 is CATSPDRGPYEQYF. CDR3 coding DNA: TGTGCCACCAGTCCCGACAGGGGCCCCTACGAGCAGTACTTC.

This chain connects TRBV5-6 to TRBJ2-5; D call uncertain. Looked up from germline, CDR1 is SGHDT and CDR2 is YYEEEE. The CDR3 has 15 residues. V lost 1 base, J lost 2 bases, and 12 bases lay in between. CDR3 in DNA: TGTGCCAGCAGCTTGTTAAGTCGGCAACAAGAGACCCAGTACTTC. Its translation is CASSLLSRQQETQYF. The full variable domain, completed using reference TRBV5-6 and TRBJ2-5, is DAGVTQSPTHLIKTRGQQVTLRCSPKSGHDTVSWYQQALGQGPQFIFQYYEEEERQRGNFPDRFSGHQFPNYSSELNVNALLLGDSALYLCASSLLSRQQETQYFGPGTRLLVL.

The V gene is TRBV10-3, the J gene TRBJ2-5; D gene ambiguous. CDR3 length equals 9 residues. Germline CDR1 is ENHRY and CDR2 is SYGVKD. Between the trimmed V and J ends, which lost 8 bases and 4 bases, there was a span of 2 bases. This CDR3 is CAIRETQYF. The CDR3, as DNA: TGTGCCATCCGAGAGACCCAGTACTTC.

The rearrangement joins TRBV27 to TRBJ2-5, with TRBD1 matching 11 bases. Germline CDR1 reads MNHEY; CDR2 reads SMNVEV (reference sequence). V shed 3 bases and J 5 bases; nucleotides not matched to a gene: 8. The CDR3 covers 16 residues. The DNA for the CDR3 is TGTGCCAGCAGTTTGAGGCGGACAGGGGGCTACGAGACCCAGTACTTC. Translated: CASSLRRTGGYETQYF.

The chain links TRBV6-1 to TRBJ2-7, with TRBD2 matching 7 bases. V dropped 6 bases and J dropped 1; count of bases not matched to a gene: 15. CDR1 MNHNS and CDR2 SASEGT come from the germline V gene. The CDR3 sequence is 17 residues long. The CDR3 sequence: CASRTLGGSGGSYEQYF. CDR3 sequence (DNA): TGTGCCAGCAGAACCCTTGGCGGGAGCGGAGGATCCTACGAGCAGTACTTC.

The chain recombines TRBV20-1 with TRBJ1-1, with D maybe TRBD1 (6 bases). The CDR3 extends over 14 amino acids. Germline CDR1 and CDR2: DFQATT and SNEGSKA (reference sequence). Deletions cut 1 base from V and 3 bases from J, with 12 bases between. The CDR3 DNA sequence: TGCAGTGCTAGAGTGGGGGCCTCGGACACTGAAGCTTTCTTT. It specifies CSARVGASDTEAFF.

This clonotype was seen a single time. The genes are TRBV29-1 and TRBJ1-3; D not resolved. Trimming shortened V by 1 base and J by 4 bases, and 5 bases separated the two germline ends. The germline V gene encodes CDR1 SQVTM and CDR2 ANQGSEA. The CDR3 is 12 amino acids. Written as DNA, the CDR3 is TGCAGCGTTGAAGGCGGCGGAAACACCATATATTTT. Translation: CSVEGGGNTIYF.

This chain connects TRBV12-3 or TRBV12-4 to TRBJ2-3, with a possible D match to TRBD2 (7 bases). With 6 bases removed from V and 5 bases from J, the gap between germline ends came to 30 bases. The CDR3 contains 19 residues. The CDR3 loop is CASSKGGYFGGRVGDTQYF. The CDR3 bases are TGTGCCAGCAGCAAAGGGGGGTACTTCGGGGGGAGGGTAGGAGATACGCAGTATTTT.

V usage is TRBV20-1 and J usage is TRBJ1-1; D is possibly TRBD1 (5 bases). The V gene lost 5 bases and the J gene lost 5 bases, with 15 bases spanning the gap. CDR3 length equals 13 residues. CDR1 is DFQATT and CDR2 is SNEGSKA in the germline V gene (reference sequence). The CDR3 sequence: CSAWASGGTEAFF. As DNA, the CDR3 is TGCAGTGCTTGGGCCAGTGGGGGGACTGAAGCTTTCTTT.

This chain joins TRBV27 and TRBJ2-6, with 9 bases aligning to TRBD1. CDR1 is MNHEY and CDR2 is SMNVEV in the germline V gene (reference sequence). The CDR3 has 16 amino acids. Germline trimming cut 4 bases from V and 4 bases from J; bases unmatched to any gene: 5. The CDR3 sequence: CASSSGTGFGANVLTF. The CDR3 nucleotides read TGTGCCAGCAGTTCGGGGACAGGGTTCGGGGCCAACGTCCTGACTTTC.

The chain carries TRBV9 and TRBJ2-7, with 7 bases matching TRBD1. After removal of 3 bases from V and 2 bases from J, the junction contained 5 bases not matched to a gene. The CDR3 runs to 14 residues. CDR1 and CDR2 from the germline V gene are SGDLS and YYNGEE. Written as DNA, the CDR3 is TGTGCCAGCAGCGATTGGACAGGACCCTACGAGCAGTACTTC. Translating it yields CASSDWTGPYEQYF. Full variable domain (missing parts from reference TRBV9 and TRBJ2-7): DSGVTQTPKHLITATGQRVTLRCSPRSGDLSVYWYQQSLDQGLQFLIQYYNGEERAKGNILERFSAQQFPDLHSELNLSSLELGDSALYFCASSDWTGPYEQYFGPGTRLTVT.

This chain's CDR3 is CASSVSTSGRSFTDTQYF. The CDR3 DNA is TGTGCCAGCAGCGTAAGTACTAGCGGGCGCTCCTTCACAGATACGCAGTATTTT. The chain links TRBV9 to TRBJ2-3, with 9 bases identical to TRBD2. V shed 1 base and J 2 bases; nucleotides not matched to a gene: 11. The CDR3 totals 18 residues. The germline V gene encodes CDR1 SGDLS and CDR2 YYNGEE.

This chain links TRBV12-3 or TRBV12-4 with TRBJ1-1, with a possible D match to TRBD1 (5 bases). The CDR3 covers 12 residues. The V and J ends lost 3 bases and 4 bases respectively, with 6 bases between them. The CDR3 region is CASSLGVTEAFF. In DNA form, the CDR3 reads TGTGCCAGCAGTTTGGGGGTCACTGAAGCTTTCTTT.

This clonotype was recorded only once. The V and J genes are TRBV5-6 and TRBJ1-2; a weak D match, TRBD1 (6 bases). Germline V gives CDR1 SGHDT, CDR2 YYEEEE. The V end lost 0 bases, the J end lost 4 bases, and 19 bases lay between the germline ends. CDR3 length: 17 residues. The CDR3 DNA is TGTGCCAGCAGCTTGGCCTTTGGGGGGGCGCTTGGCTATGGCTACACCTTC. Its protein product is CASSLAFGGALGYGYTF.

The chain links TRBV7-9 to TRBJ1-1; 8 positions match TRBD1. Trimming cost V 4 bases and J 5 bases; bases outside gene matches: 6. Germline V lookup: CDR1 SEHNR, CDR2 FQNEAQ (reference sequence). There are 14 residues in the CDR3. CDR3 loop: CASSSRQGSTEAFF. In nucleotides, the CDR3 is TGTGCCAGCAGCTCTCGACAGGGGAGTACTGAAGCTTTCTTT.